This T cell receptor beta chain was identified in a study of blood T cells in healthy people across ages. The CDR3 length is 14 residues. The J segment lost 6 bases and the V segment lost 4 bases, leaving 7 bases of the junction unmatched. In its sample, this clonotype was seen a few times. Together with a sample-barcoded 5' primer, a J-beta primer mix was included in a second PCR lasting 7 to 11 cycles. In TCRdb, the 5' RACE reads were re-called with MiXCR into one record per CDR3 protein. The repertoire holds just under 550,000 distinct CDR3 sequences, 24% seen once, with roughly 9% in the top ten. The data also belong to a second study, concerning T cells of mothers and their children.

Sequencing was carried out using blood. The chain carries TRBV12-3 or TRBV12-4 and TRBJ2-7, with TRBD2 identical over 9 bases. The sequence was obtained from a boy aged 5-17 years in good health. The CDR3 coding sequence is TGTGCCAGCAGTTCAGTAGCGGGAGAGGTCGAGCAGTACTTC. Translated: CASSSVAGEVEQYF.